A single T cell receptor beta chain is shown here with its context. Some clones are missing from TCRdb's copy, which holds only in-frame ones; the method was immunoSEQ multiplex PCR. The sample has about 190,000 clones, about 91% seen once. The entry originates in a study of control samples from healthy donors and cancer patients. Germline lookup yields CDR1 LGHDT and CDR2 YNNKEL (reference sequence). The CDR3 extends over 15 amino acids. V was clipped by 5 bases and J by 4 bases, with 17 bases between them. The specimen sequenced was blood. The receptor was derived from a man aged 25-45 years in good health. The chain links TRBV3-1 (or the pseudogene TRBV3-2) to TRBJ1-1, with TRBD1 as a possible D gene (6 bases). The CDR3 sequence is CASSVGLVQGTEAFF. DNA of the CDR3: TGTGCCAGCAGCGTAGGTCTCGTACAGGGCACTGAAGCTTTCTTT.